What follows are 7 T cell receptor beta chains derived from one specimen sequenced in a study of T-cell reconstitution after alpha-beta-depleted transplantation in children. Molecular barcoding with unique molecular identifiers was used for the TCRbeta library. MiXCR was run by TCRdb on the PCR reads, yielding one entry per CDR3 protein. Of around 600,000 distinct CDR3 sequences listed, under 30% were seen once; the top ten hold 13% to 15%. The specimen was PBMCs, mostly from graft donor cells, collected 360 days after TCRalphabeta/CD19-depleted stem cell transplant. The receptors come from a boy in the first two years of life who had a stem cell transplant for acute myeloid leukemia, so the T cells may come from the graft donor.

The gene calls are TRBV2 and TRBJ2-7; TRBD2 agrees at 7 bases. V gave up 9 bases and J gave up 2 bases; unmatched junction bases: 4. This CDR3 has 12 amino acids. CDR1 and CDR2 (germline): SNHLY, FYNNEI. CDR3 DNA: TGTGCCAGTGGGGGGACTACCTACGAGCAGTACGTC. Translated: CASGGTTYEQYV.

This clonotype showed up many times. The chain combines TRBV7-9 with TRBJ2-2; D is unclear. The CDR3 runs to 14 residues. From germline, CDR1 is SEHNR and CDR2 FQNEAQ (reference sequence). V lost 4 bases, J lost 4 bases, and 10 bases lay in between. The CDR3 bases are TGTGCCAGCAGCTCCCAACCGGGCACCGGGGAGCTGTTTTTT. Translated: CASSSQPGTGELFF.

Many counts were recorded for this clonotype. This sequence joins TRBV11-2 and TRBJ2-3; either TRBD1 or TRBD2 may fit D (6 bases each). The CDR3 consists of 15 residues. The V end lost 4 bases, the J end lost 1 base, and 12 bases lay between the germline ends. CDR1 and CDR2 (germline): SGHAT, FQNNGV. CDR3 in DNA: TGTGCCAGCAGCTCATTAGGGGGGCGCACAGATACGCAGTATTTT. It codes for CASSSLGGRTDTQYF.

The gene calls are TRBV28 and TRBJ2-2; TRBD1 might be the D (6 bases). CDR1 MDHEN and CDR2 SYDVKM come from the germline V gene. The CDR3 contains 13 residues. The germline V and J ends were trimmed by 9 bases and 7 bases, with 15 bases remaining between them. The CDR3 sequence is CASSGEGVGELFF. In nucleotides, the CDR3 is TGTGCCAGTTCAGGGGAAGGAGTCGGGGAGCTGTTTTTT.

The chain recombines TRBV7-6 with TRBJ2-2; the D gene is possibly TRBD1 (6 bases). Per the germline V gene, CDR1 is SGHVS and CDR2 is FNYEAQ. The length of the CDR3 is 16 residues. V lost 4 bases and J lost 3, with 15 bases in between. The CDR3, as DNA: TGTGCCAGCAGCTCGGACAGCCTATACCACACCGGGGAGCTGTTTTTT. Its translation is CASSSDSLYHTGELFF.

This clonotype was seen ten or more times. The chain recombines TRBV6-6 with TRBJ1-1; D not resolved. The CDR3 runs to 13 residues. The germline V and J ends were trimmed by 2 bases and 5 bases, with 9 bases remaining between them. CDR1 and CDR2 (germline): MNHNY, SVGAGI (reference sequence). The chain's CDR3 is CASSYQDLTEAFF. The CDR3 coding sequence is TGTGCCAGCAGTTACCAGGACCTAACTGAAGCTTTCTTT.

The chain joins TRBV20-1 to TRBJ2-1; D is ambiguous. Germline V gene sequence: CDR1 DFQATT, CDR2 SNEGSKA (reference sequence). This CDR3 has 13 residues. V was clipped by 2 bases and J by 3 bases, with 8 bases between them. This CDR3 is CSARSGFYNEQFF. The CDR3 DNA follows: TGCAGTGCTAGATCTGGATTCTACAATGAGCAGTTCTTC.